This T cell receptor beta chain was recorded in a study of cytomegalovirus exposure and HLA in healthy donors. Whole-study results and caveats: In vitro data verified a few CMV-associated chains as specific for CMV antigens. About 87% or about 30% of the time was how often most TCR beta V segments were productive, according to an earlier analysis.

Points on this clone: The antigen remains undetermined.

Though probably carrying unrecorded immune exposures, donors were nominally healthy at sampling. The V end was cut by 5 bases, the J end by 2 bases, with 9 bases between. The CDR3 totals 14 residues. Per germline, CDR1 SEHNR and CDR2 FQNEAQ (reference sequence). The PCR made use of 60 Vbeta and 13 Jbeta primers. Authors' data handling: Approximately 10 million shared chains were among around 78 million unique TCR beta chains counted in a later analysis. Clones were read by immunoSEQ multiplex PCR, and TCRdb kept only the in-frame ones, dropping some. The V and J calls and clone size come from that table; D and trimming were worked out from the DNA. The table includes some 180,000 clones, around 73% detected once.

The receptor comes from a woman aged 30 to 39 in good health and CMV-seronegative. Sequenced sample: PBMCs. V and J are TRBV7-9 and TRBJ2-2; D unresolved. CDR3 sequence reads: CASSIMGNTGELFF. The CDR3 bases are TGTGCCAGCAGCATTATGGGCAACACCGGGGAGCTGTTTTTT.